The rows below give T cell receptor beta chains drawn from one sample of a study of graft-versus-host responses after intestinal transplantation. The method was immunoSEQ multiplex PCR; TCRdb's version includes in-frame clones alone and lacks a portion of them. The table records 35,000 to 45,000 clones, approximately 95% of them present only once. This sample comprised PBMCs, obtained 734 days after intestinal transplantation. The receptor source for this set is a human patient who received an intestinal transplant, so some T cells may come from the graft donor. Both conserved end residues are part of each CDR3. A D gene is named only where the DNA matches it firmly.

CDR3 length | D gene | V gene | CDR3 protein
14 | - | TRBV11-1 | CASSLGRGTTEAFF
16 | - | TRBV2 | CASSDRQPLNTGELFF
13 | - | TRBV6-5 | CASSEGPGNTIYF
15 | TRBD1 | TRBV6-6 | CASSYSGTGFSPLHF
15 | - | TRBV11-2 | CASSSQQRDGNTIYF
15 | - | TRBV7-2 | CASSLVADSRETQYF
15 | - | TRBV6-1 | CASSLTPSGNQPQHF
18 | - | TRBV2 | CASSDVSGHLENTDTQYF
19 | - | TRBV2 | CASSDNPLGAILVYSPLHF
14 | - | TRBV21-1 | CASSKSHKNTEAFF
14 | TRBD2 | TRBV7-3 | CASRGTSGGGELFF
13 | - | TRBV5-6 | CASIGTGRTEAFF
15 | - | TRBV4-1 | CASSQQTGPIYEQYF
16 | TRBD1 | TRBV7-3 | CASSLSGGQGYNEQFF
13 | - | TRBV5-6 | CASSLQMTYEQYF
17 | TRBD2 | TRBV27 | CASSLSRLAGARDTQYF
16 | TRBD2 | TRBV5-4 | CASIGGVAGAWNEQFF
13 | - | TRBV13 | CASSFGWSTEAFF
15 | - | TRBV5-1 | CASSLEVGVSDTQYF
15 | TRBD1 | TRBV5-1 | CASSVTSGTGDEQFF
16 | TRBD2 | TRBV14 | CASSKLPGGLGETQYF
14 | - | TRBV27 | CASGQRMGMGEQFF
14 | TRBD1 | TRBV10-3 | CAIDRGYYADTQYF
12 | - | TRBV2 | CASRAAGQPQHF
16 | - | TRBV9 | CASSVETAGLNTEAFF
17 | TRBD2 | TRBV9 | CASSPRTSGNIYNEQFF
13 | - | TRBV30 | CAWREAPHYGYTF
16 | - | TRBV29-1 | CSVVSFDGTKNEKLFF
12 | - | TRBV25-1 | CASSGSFYEQYF
15 | - | TRBV5-5 | CASSKPGRASYEQYF
22 | - | TRBV18 | CASSPPGNKRVGRMSSYNEQFF
14 | TRBD1 | TRBV5-6 | CASSLGQGDYGYTF
14 | - | TRBV11-3 | CASSYLPGVSEQFF
13 | - | TRBV5-6 | CASSLAANYGYTF
13 | - | TRBV7-9 | CASSSRDVGGYTF
14 | - | TRBV15 | CATSRDPQSYEQYF
13 | - | TRBV10-1 | CASSEQGWAPLHF
10 | - | TRBV2 | CASSVIGYTF
15 | TRBD1 | TRBV10-3 | CAISESNRGHQPQHF
15 | TRBD1 | TRBV7-9 | CASSEGTGGYNEQFF
17 | TRBD2 | TRBV15 | CATSRGGASGRLDEQFF
15 | - | TRBV28 | CASSLTRPANYGYTF
13 | - | TRBV11-2 | CAGTTGGPTEAFF
16 | - | TRBV21-1 | CASSKLQGSVSYEQYF
15 | TRBD2 | TRBV7-3 | CASSKLAGGRETQYF
14 | TRBD1 | TRBV5-6 | CASSPIGTGRGYTF